Listed below are T cell receptor beta chains from one sample, sequenced in a study of human T cells and chemical hapten exposure. A single record per CDR3 protein comes from TCRdb applying MiXCR to the RACE reads. The sample includes roughly 71,000 distinct CDR3 sequences, 6% to 7% seen only once; the top ten take 3% to 4%. What was sequenced was whole blood. The receptors were gathered from a female donor in good health. Some clones in this sample may be carry-over from other donors' samples. The conserved cysteine and the conserved F or W are not part of the CDR3 here.

j_call v_call cdr3_aa
TRBJ2-3 TRBV4-3 ASSQDRTPRTDTQY
TRBJ2-7 TRBV7-8 ASSPTRTWGLVNYEQY
TRBJ2-3 TRBV29-1 SGGGTGDADTQY
TRBJ2-7 TRBV20-1 SARPQGTSGGYEQY
TRBJ1-6 TRBV5-1 ASSLNRGDNSPLH
TRBJ2-1 TRBV12-3/TRBV12-4 ASSKNSHSHNEQF
TRBJ1-5 TRBV13 ASSLGVVGTSNQPQH
TRBJ2-1 TRBV5-5 ASSSQDSSLTEQF
TRBJ1-6 TRBV3-1 ASRPNRQVYNSPLH
TRBJ1-6 TRBV27 ASSARGVNSPLH
TRBJ2-3 TRBV5-1 ASSSLGTGTDTQY
TRBJ2-3 TRBV20-1 SARRPAGVADTQY
TRBJ2-7 TRBV4-1 ASSQADGSVYEQY
TRBJ2-7 TRBV7-9 ASRGGGYEQY
TRBJ1-4 TRBV9 ASSTDRGRDEKLF
TRBJ2-3 TRBV20-1 SATTSGSPTDTQY
TRBJ1-3 TRBV9 ASSVGEGFGNTIY